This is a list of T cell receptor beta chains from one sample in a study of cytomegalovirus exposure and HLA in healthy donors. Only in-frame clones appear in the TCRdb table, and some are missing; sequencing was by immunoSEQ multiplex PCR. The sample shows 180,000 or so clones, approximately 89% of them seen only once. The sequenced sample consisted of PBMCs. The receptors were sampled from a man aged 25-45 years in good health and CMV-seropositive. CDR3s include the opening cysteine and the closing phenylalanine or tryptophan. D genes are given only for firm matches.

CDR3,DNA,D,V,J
CASSLVGGPNTGELFF,TGTGCCAGCAGCTTAGTGGGGGGACCGAACACCGGGGAGCTGTTTTTT,.,TRBV7-9,TRBJ2-2
CASSLDGSSYNEQFF,TGTGCCAGCAGCCTCGATGGGAGCTCCTACAATGAGCAGTTCTTC,.,TRBV11-3,TRBJ2-1
CASSFSTGPYEQYF,TGTGCCAGCAGTTTCAGTACGGGACCCTACGAGCAGTACTTC,.,TRBV27,TRBJ2-7
CASIRDRGDQPQHF,TGTGCCAGCATCAGGGACCGGGGTGATCAGCCCCAGCATTTT,.,TRBV2,TRBJ1-5
CASSPPADEAEKLFF,TGTGCCAGCAGCCCCCCGGCGGACGAGGCGGAAAAACTGTTTTTT,.,TRBV7-9,TRBJ1-4
CASSLGPGGSGNTIYF,TGCGCCAGCAGCTTGGGGCCCGGGGGCTCTGGAAACACCATATATTTT,.,TRBV5-1,TRBJ1-3
CASSRDGGQGNGYTF,TGCGCCAGCAGCCGAGATGGCGGACAGGGTAATGGCTACACCTTC,TRBD1,TRBV4-1,TRBJ1-2
CASSQSPGGDHF,TGCGCCAGCAGTCAATCCCCGGGCGGGGACCACTTC,.,TRBV23-1,TRBJ1-2
CASSFVGGGGTDTQYF,TGCGCCAGCAGCTTCGTCGGGGGCGGAGGCACAGATACGCAGTATTTT,.,TRBV5-1,TRBJ2-3
CASSGSFNQPQHF,TGTGCCAGCAGCGGATCGTTCAATCAGCCCCAGCATTTT,.,TRBV9,TRBJ1-5
CASSQQGTIATEAFF,TGTGCCAGCAGTCAACAGGGGACGATTGCGACTGAAGCTTTCTTT,TRBD1,TRBV27,TRBJ1-1
CSGRDRSPTEAFF,TGCAGCGGCCGGGACAGAAGTCCCACTGAAGCTTTCTTT,TRBD1,TRBV29-1,TRBJ1-1
CASSPISGVPGQDTEAFF,TGTGCCAGCTCACCGATAAGCGGAGTTCCGGGACAAGACACTGAAGCTTTCTTT,.,TRBV18,TRBJ1-1